This T cell receptor (beta chain) was found in a study of T cell changes during pregnancy in multiple sclerosis. Trimming took 0 bases from V and 0 from J; bases not matched to a gene: 4. Germline-derived CDR1 and CDR2 are SGHKS and YYEKEE (reference sequence). This CDR3 is built from 18 residues. Measured with immunoSEQ multiplex PCR; TCRdb has only the in-frame clones, and not every one. The sample consists of 50,000 to 70,000 clones, roughly nine tenths of them appearing once. The clonotype comes from a female donor in good health, enrolled as a control in a pregnancy study. Specimen: peripheral blood, collected in the third trimester of pregnancy. J is TRBJ1-4 and V is TRBV5-5; 11 positions agree with TRBD1. The CDR3 is CASSLEGTGGTTNEKLFF. For the CDR3, the DNA is TGTGCCAGCAGCTTGGAAGGGACAGGGGGAACAACTAATGAAAAACTGTTTTTT.